This TCR beta chain was captured in a study of type 1 regulatory T cells. Study-wide background: An in vitro protocol generated T-allo10, a Tr1-enriched, alloantigen-specific CD4 T cell product.

V shed 6 bases and J shed 8 bases, with 11 bases lying between them. Germline V gives CDR1 PRHDT, CDR2 FYEKMQ (reference sequence). This CDR3 has 12 amino acids. One entry per CDR3 protein results from TCRdb running MiXCR on the reads. The table includes approximately 100,000 distinct CDR3 sequences, 31% detected once. This sequence originates from a human donor in good health. The rearrangement links TRBV13 to TRBJ2-1, with D maybe TRBD2 (6 bases). Material: CD4+ T cells, either the whole sample or a sorted fraction (not recorded which). The CDR3 reads CASSPGGYEQFF. The CDR3 bases are TGTGCCAGCAGTCCCGGGGGATATGAGCAGTTCTTC.